Below, 20 T cell receptor beta chains from the same sample are listed, as sequenced in a study of PD-L1 blockade in urothelial cancer (dated by TCRdb to about 2017). The library relied on the immunoSEQ multiplex PCR assay. TCRdb mirrors the immuneACCESS table, restricted to in-frame sequences. Some clones are absent from its copies; in checked studies, under half trace to an unresolved V gene, and the reason for the others is unknown. Counted in this sample were about 84,000 clones; roughly 82% of them appeared once. Of the sample, roughly 9.5% is held by the ten largest clones. This specimen was PBMCs, taken around atezolizumab (anti-PD-L1) treatment. These receptor sequences come from a man between 65 and 80 years old with urothelial cancer.

The rearrangement links TRBV7-9 to TRBJ2-2; maybe TRBD1 (5 bases). From germline, CDR1 is SEHNR and CDR2 FQNEAQ (reference sequence). This CDR3 has 14 residues. Trimming stripped 5 bases from V and 1 base from J, with 8 bases between. The CDR3 loop is CASSPGQNTGELFF. In nucleotides, the CDR3 is TGTGCCAGCAGCCCCGGACAGAACACCGGGGAGCTGTTTTTT.

The V and J genes are TRBV29-1 and TRBJ1-1, with 8 bases lining up with TRBD1. Trimming took 6 bases from V and 5 from J; bases not matched to a gene: 20. The CDR3 has 17 amino acids. In germline, CDR1 is SQVTM, CDR2 ANQGSEA. The CDR3 coding sequence is TGCAGCGTGTTGGGACAGGTAACAGGAGTGATATTGACTGAAGCTTTCTTT. Its translation is CSVLGQVTGVILTEAFF.

CDR3 residues: CSVDPVGTEAFF. The CDR3 nucleotides are TGCAGCGTTGACCCCGTCGGGACTGAAGCTTTCTTT. The V gene is TRBV29-1, the J gene TRBJ1-1; D is unclear. Deletions cut 3 bases from V and 5 bases from J, with 10 bases between. CDR1 and CDR2 (germline): SQVTM, ANQGSEA. The CDR3 covers 12 residues.

The chain combines TRBV7-8 with TRBJ2-7, with a tentative D call TRBD1 (5 bases). V lost 1 base to trimming and J lost 3 bases, with 13 bases between them. The germline CDR1 and CDR2 sequences are SGHVS and FQNEAQ. CDR3 length: 15 residues. CDR3 in amino acids: CASSLGAQGLYEQYF. The CDR3 region has the DNA TGTGCCAGCAGCTTAGGAGCGCAGGGCCTCTACGAGCAGTACTTC.

The chain has TRBV2 and TRBJ1-6, with a possible D match to TRBD1 (5 bases). Between the trimmed V and J ends, which lost 7 bases and 9 bases, there was a span of 10 bases. There are 12 residues in the CDR3. CDR1 and CDR2 (germline): SNHLY, FYNNEI. CDR3 in amino acids: CASIFQGSPLHF. CDR3 DNA: TGTGCCAGCATATTTCAGGGTTCACCCCTCCACTTT.

The chain uses TRBV11-2 and TRBJ2-5; 12 nucleotides align to TRBD2. The CDR3 loop spans 15 amino acids. Germline values: CDR1 SGHAT, CDR2 FQNNGV. V shed 2 bases and J 5 bases; nucleotides not matched to a gene: 3. As DNA, the CDR3 is TGTGCCAGCAGCTTAACTAGCGGGGGGCCGGAGACCCAGTACTTC. Translating gives CASSLTSGGPETQYF.

V usage is TRBV19 and J usage is TRBJ1-5; 8 bases line up with TRBD1. Per the germline V gene, CDR1 is LNHDA and CDR2 is SQIVND (reference sequence). The V and J ends lost 5 bases and 7 bases, in that order; junction bases with no gene match: 10. The CDR3 has 15 amino acids. The CDR3 bases are TGTGCCAGTAGTTCTCAGGGGGCTAGGGAACAGCCCCAGCATTTT. It is translated as CASSSQGAREQPQHF.

The CDR3 nucleotides are TGTGCCAGCAGGGCTAGCGGCCCATTCACAGATACGCAGTATTTT. Residues: CASRASGPFTDTQYF. This chain links TRBV7-9 with TRBJ2-3, with 7 bases aligning to TRBD2. Germline V lookup: CDR1 SEHNR, CDR2 FQNEAQ (reference sequence). Losses at the gene ends were 6 bases for V and 2 bases for J; bases not matched to a gene: 8. The CDR3 extends over 15 amino acids.

The chain uses TRBV27 and TRBJ1-3; 8 nucleotides agree with TRBD1. The CDR3 totals 15 residues. The V and J ends lost 5 bases and 0 bases, in that order; junction bases with no gene match: 3. The germline V gene has CDR1 MNHEY and CDR2 SMNVEV (reference sequence). This chain's CDR3 is CASSETGGSGNTIYF. The CDR3 bases are TGTGCCAGCAGTGAAACAGGGGGCTCTGGAAACACCATATATTTT.

This clone was recorded only once. This chain links TRBV4-2 with TRBJ2-5; tentative D call: TRBD2 (6 bases). The germline gives CDR1 LGHNA, CDR2 YNFKEQ. This CDR3 comprises 14 residues. The germline V and J ends were trimmed by 2 bases and 4 bases, with 11 bases remaining between them. For the CDR3, the DNA is TGTGCCAGCAGCCAACGTGGCGGGGCAGAGACCCAGTACTTC. It specifies CASSQRGGAETQYF.

J is TRBJ1-4 and V is TRBV7-9; TRBD1 aligns across 12 bases. V was clipped by 5 bases and J by 8 bases; unmatched bases: 6. The CDR3 extends over 15 amino acids. Germline V gene lookup returns CDR1 SEHNR and CDR2 FQNEAQ (reference sequence). CDR3 bases: TGTGCCAGCAGCCCTCCGGGACAGGGGGCCGAAAAACTGTTTTTT. Protein sequence: CASSPPGQGAEKLFF. Variable domain in full (rest from reference TRBV7-9 and TRBJ1-4): DTGVSQNPRHKITKRGQNVTFRCDPISEHNRLYWYRQTLGQGPEFLTYFQNEAQLEKSRLLSDRFSAERPKGSFSTLEIQRTEQGDSAMYLCASSPPGQGAEKLFFGSGTQLSVL.

The chain couples TRBV30 to TRBJ1-4; D ambiguous. V gave up 7 bases and J gave up 0 bases, with 9 bases separating them. Germline V gene data show CDR1 as GTSNPN and CDR2 as SVGIG (reference sequence). The CDR3 extends over 13 amino acids. The CDR3: CASTSATNEKLFF. In DNA form, the CDR3 reads TGTGCCTCCACAAGTGCAACTAATGAAAAACTGTTTTTT.

The chain has TRBV19 and TRBJ2-7; TRBD1 matches 7 bases. Germline CDR1 LNHDA, CDR2 SQIVND (reference sequence). The CDR3 has 15 amino acids. The J segment lost 3 bases and the V segment lost 3 bases, leaving 8 bases of the junction unmatched. The CDR3 sequence is CASSMVRAGGYEQYF. CDR3 DNA: TGTGCCAGTAGTATGGTAAGGGCAGGGGGCTACGAGCAGTACTTC. Full variable domain (missing parts from reference TRBV19 and TRBJ2-7): DGGITQSPKYLFRKEGQNVTLSCEQNLNHDAMYWYRQDPGQGLRLIYYSQIVNDFQKGDIAEGYSVSREKKESFPLTVTSAQKNPTAFYLCASSMVRAGGYEQYFGPGTRLTVT.

A few counts support this clone. This chain uses TRBV6-5 with TRBJ1-6, with D perhaps TRBD1 (6 bases). CDR3 size: 12 residues. V lost 6 bases and J lost 9, with 9 bases in between. The germline V gene has CDR1 MNHEY and CDR2 SVGAGI. CDR3 residues: CASSKQGSPLHF. CDR3 DNA: TGTGCCAGCAGCAAACAGGGTTCACCCCTCCACTTT.

The chain employs TRBV7-9 and TRBJ2-2, with 8 bases lining up with TRBD1. Germline CDR1 SEHNR, CDR2 FQNEAQ (reference sequence). The CDR3 is made up of 15 amino acids. The V segment lost 4 bases and the J segment 1 base; nucleotides outside the gene matches: 2. The CDR3 DNA reads TGTGCCAGCAGCTGGGGGACAGGGAACACCGGGGAGCTGTTTTTT. Its translation: CASSWGTGNTGELFF.

The chain uses TRBV7-3 and TRBJ2-1; 9 bases agree with TRBD1. Germline loops: CDR1 SGHTA, CDR2 FQGTGA. J lost 2 bases, V lost 5 bases, and 4 bases had no gene match. CDR3 length equals 15 residues. CDR3 sequence reads: CASSTTGGPYNEQFF. The CDR3 DNA reads TGTGCCAGCAGCACTACAGGGGGCCCCTACAATGAGCAGTTCTTC.

The chain carries TRBV9 and TRBJ2-2; TRBD1 agrees at 8 bases. Trimming took 8 bases from V and 7 from J; bases not matched to a gene: 7. CDR3 length: 13 amino acids. Germline values: CDR1 SGDLS, CDR2 YYNGEE. This CDR3 is CASSGQDGGELFF. CDR3 nucleotides: TGTGCCAGTTCGGGACAGGATGGCGGGGAGCTGTTTTTT.

This chain links TRBV9 with TRBJ2-5, with D perhaps matching TRBD1 (5 bases). The CDR3 contains 15 residues. V was clipped by 0 bases and J by 4 bases, with 13 bases between them. Germline V gene data show CDR1 as SGDLS and CDR2 as YYNGEE. In nucleotides, the CDR3 is TGTGCCAGCAGCGTAGAAGGGGCCCAGGGAGAGACCCAGTACTTC. Protein sequence: CASSVEGAQGETQYF. Drawing the rest from reference TRBV9 and TRBJ2-5, the complete variable domain is DSGVTQTPKHLITATGQRVTLRCSPRSGDLSVYWYQQSLDQGLQFLIQYYNGEERAKGNILERFSAQQFPDLHSELNLSSLELGDSALYFCASSVEGAQGETQYFGPGTRLLVL.

This clone was seen only once. This sequence joins TRBV10-3 and TRBJ2-7, with D possibly TRBD2 on 6 matching bases. The V and J ends lost 2 bases and 7 bases respectively, with 12 bases between them. This CDR3 has 13 amino acids. Germline values: CDR1 ENHRY, CDR2 SYGVKD. This CDR3 is CAISEGTFREQYF. CDR3 coding DNA: TGTGCCATCAGTGAGGGGACTTTTCGGGAGCAGTACTTC.

This chain connects TRBV5-4 to TRBJ2-5; 9 nucleotides line up with TRBD2. The CDR3 is 17 amino acids. V shed 1 base and J 4 bases; nucleotides not matched to a gene: 11. The germline V gene encodes CDR1 SGHNT and CDR2 YYREEE (reference sequence). CDR3 coding DNA: TGTGCCAGCAGCTTGCCCCGGACTAGCGTTGGGGGAGAGACCCAGTACTTC. This codes for CASSLPRTSVGGETQYF.